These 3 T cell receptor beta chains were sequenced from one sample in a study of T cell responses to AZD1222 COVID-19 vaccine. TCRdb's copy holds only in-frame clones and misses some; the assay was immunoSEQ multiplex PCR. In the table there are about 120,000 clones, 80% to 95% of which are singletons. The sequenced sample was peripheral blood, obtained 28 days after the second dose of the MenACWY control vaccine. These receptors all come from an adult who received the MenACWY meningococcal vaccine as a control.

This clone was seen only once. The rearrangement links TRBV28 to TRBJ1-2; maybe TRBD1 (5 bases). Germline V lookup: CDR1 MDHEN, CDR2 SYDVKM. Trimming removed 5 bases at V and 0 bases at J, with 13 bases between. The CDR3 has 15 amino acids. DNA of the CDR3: TGTGCCAGCAGTCCCTTCCAGGGAACTAACTATGGCTACACCTTC. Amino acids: CASSPFQGTNYGYTF.

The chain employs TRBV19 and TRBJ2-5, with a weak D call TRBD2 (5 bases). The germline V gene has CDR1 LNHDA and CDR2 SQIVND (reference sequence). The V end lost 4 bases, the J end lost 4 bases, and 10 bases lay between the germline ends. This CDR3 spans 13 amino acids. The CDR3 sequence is CASSNPAGETQYF. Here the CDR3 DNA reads TGTGCCAGTAGTAATCCGGCGGGAGAGACCCAGTACTTC. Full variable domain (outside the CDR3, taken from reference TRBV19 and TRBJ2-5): DGGITQSPKYLFRKEGQNVTLSCEQNLNHDAMYWYRQDPGQGLRLIYYSQIVNDFQKGDIAEGYSVSREKKESFPLTVTSAQKNPTAFYLCASSNPAGETQYFGPGTRLLVL.

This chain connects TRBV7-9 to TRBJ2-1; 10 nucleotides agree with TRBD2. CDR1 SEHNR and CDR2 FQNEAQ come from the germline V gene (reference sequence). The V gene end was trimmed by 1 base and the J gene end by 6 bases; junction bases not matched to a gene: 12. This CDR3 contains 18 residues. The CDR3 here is CASSLGSFSGRMGNEQFF. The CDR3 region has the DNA TGTGCCAGCAGCTTAGGTTCGTTTAGCGGGAGGATGGGCAATGAGCAGTTCTTC.